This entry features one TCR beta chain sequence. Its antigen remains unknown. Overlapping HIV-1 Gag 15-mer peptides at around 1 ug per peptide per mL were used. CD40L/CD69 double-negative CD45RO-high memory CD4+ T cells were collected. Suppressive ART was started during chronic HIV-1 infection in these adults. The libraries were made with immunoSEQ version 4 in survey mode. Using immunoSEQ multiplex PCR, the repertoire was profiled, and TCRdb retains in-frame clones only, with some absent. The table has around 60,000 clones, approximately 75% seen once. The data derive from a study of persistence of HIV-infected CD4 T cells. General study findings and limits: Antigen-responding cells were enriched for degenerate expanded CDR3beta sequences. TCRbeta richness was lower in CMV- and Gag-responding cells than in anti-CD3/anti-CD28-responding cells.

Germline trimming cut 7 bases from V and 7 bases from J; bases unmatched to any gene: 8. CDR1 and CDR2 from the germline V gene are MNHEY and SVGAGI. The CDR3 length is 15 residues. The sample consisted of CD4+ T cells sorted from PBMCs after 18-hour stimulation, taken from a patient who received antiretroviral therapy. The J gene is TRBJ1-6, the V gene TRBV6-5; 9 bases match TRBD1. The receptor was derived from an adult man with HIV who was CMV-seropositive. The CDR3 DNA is TGTGCCAGCACGGAACAGGGGGCTAAAAATTCACCCCTCCACTTT. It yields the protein CASTEQGAKNSPLHF.